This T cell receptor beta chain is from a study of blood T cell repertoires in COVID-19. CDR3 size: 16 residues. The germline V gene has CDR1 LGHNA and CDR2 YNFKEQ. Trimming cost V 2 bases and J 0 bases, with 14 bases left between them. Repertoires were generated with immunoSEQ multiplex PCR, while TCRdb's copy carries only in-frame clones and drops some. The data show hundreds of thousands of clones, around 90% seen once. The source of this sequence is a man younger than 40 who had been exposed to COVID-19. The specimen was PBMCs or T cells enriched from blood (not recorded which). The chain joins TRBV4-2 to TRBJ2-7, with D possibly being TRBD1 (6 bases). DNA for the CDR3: TGTGCCAGCAGCCAATCGACAGGTGAGAGCTCCTACGAGCAGTACTTC. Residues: CASSQSTGESSYEQYF.